One and the same sample provided the 13 T cell receptor beta chains below, sequenced in a study of OX40 agonist ivuxolimab in advanced cancers. The assay was immunoSEQ multiplex PCR, and TCRdb's table has in-frame clones only and misses some. The table lists 150,000 to 190,000 clones, around 94% of them singletons. The source was CD4+ or CD8+ T cells sorted from blood, collected in a trial of the OX40 agonist ivuxolimab. The origin of the receptors is an adult with an advanced solid tumor such as melanoma, head and neck, liver or kidney cancer.

The V call is TRBV7-2, the J call TRBJ2-1, with 8 bases lining up with TRBD2. J was trimmed by 0 bases and V by 1 base; bases with no gene match: 8. The CDR3 runs 18 residues. The V gene's germline CDR1 is SGHTA and CDR2 FQGNSA. CDR3 DNA sequence: TGTGCCAGCAGCTTAGAGTACCTAGCGGGTGGCTCCTACAATGAGCAGTTCTTC. Its translation is CASSLEYLAGGSYNEQFF.

The J gene is TRBJ2-7, the V gene TRBV28; possibly TRBD2 for D (6 bases). Germline V gene data show CDR1 as MDHEN and CDR2 as SYDVKM. The V end was cut by 3 bases, the J end by 2 bases, with 11 bases between. The CDR3 has 14 residues. CDR3 in amino acids: CASSLGGSPYEQYF. In nucleotides, the CDR3 is TGTGCCAGCAGTTTGGGGGGTAGCCCCTACGAGCAGTACTTC.

This clone was counted a single time. The chain links TRBV30 to TRBJ1-2; the D is unclear. V lost 2 bases, J lost 7 bases, and 11 bases lay in between. Germline V lookup: CDR1 GTSNPN, CDR2 SVGIG (reference sequence). The CDR3 is made up of 12 amino acids. CDR3 protein: CAWSRAVGGYTF. The CDR3 DNA reads TGTGCCTGGAGTCGGGCAGTAGGTGGCTACACCTTC.

The genes are TRBV4-3 and TRBJ1-1; D is ambiguous. Trimming shortened V by 2 bases and J by 10 bases, and 11 bases separated the two germline ends. Germline CDR1 and CDR2: LGHNA and YSLEER. The CDR3 loop spans 12 amino acids. CDR3 in DNA: TGCGCCAGCAGCCAACATCGGTACGCAGCTTTCTTT. Its translation: CASSQHRYAAFF.

V usage is TRBV5-4 and J usage is TRBJ2-7, with D possibly being TRBD2 (6 bases). There are 15 residues in the CDR3. The V gene lost 0 bases and the J gene lost 0 bases, with 10 bases spanning the gap. Germline V lookup: CDR1 SGHNT, CDR2 YYREEE (reference sequence). The CDR3 DNA reads as TGTGCCAGCAGCTTGGAGGTAGCGGACTCCTACGAGCAGTACTTC. Its protein product is CASSLEVADSYEQYF. The full variable domain, in which reference TRBV5-4 and TRBJ2-7 provide the parts outside the CDR3, is ETGVTQSPTHLIKTRGQQVTLRCSSQSGHNTVSWYQQALGQGPQFIFQYYREEENGRGNFPPRFSGLQFPNYSSELNVNALELDDSALYLCASSLEVADSYEQYFGPGTRLTVT.

V is TRBV11-2 and J is TRBJ2-3; 8 bases are a match to TRBD2. The CDR3 is 17 amino acids. V was clipped by 6 bases and J by 0 bases; unmatched bases: 11. The V gene's germline CDR1 is SGHAT and CDR2 FQNNGV. This CDR3 is CASRIEIAGLSTDTQYF. The CDR3 DNA reads as TGTGCCAGCAGGATAGAGATAGCGGGGCTTAGCACAGATACGCAGTATTTT.

This clone showed up just once. V usage is TRBV30 and J usage is TRBJ2-3; 13 nucleotides match TRBD2. This CDR3 has 15 residues. J was trimmed by 6 bases and V by 6 bases; bases with no gene match: 9. Germline V CDR1 and CDR2: GTSNPN, SVGIG (reference sequence). The chain's CDR3 is CACSRTSGSFDTQYF. In DNA, the CDR3 is TGTGCCTGTTCGAGGACTAGCGGGAGCTTTGATACGCAGTATTTT.

The gene calls are TRBV5-4 and TRBJ2-3; D may be TRBD2 (7 bases). CDR1 SGHNT and CDR2 YYREEE come from the germline V gene (reference sequence). This CDR3 contains 15 residues. V was shortened by 3 bases and J by 6 bases, with 17 bases between the two germline ends. The CDR3: CASSSAGAGYDTQYF. Here the CDR3 DNA reads TGTGCCAGCAGCTCCGCGGGGGCCGGTTACGATACGCAGTATTTT.

The CDR3 protein is CASSEVIGETQYF. For the CDR3, the DNA is TGCGCCAGCAGTGAGGTGATTGGCGAGACCCAGTACTTC. The chain combines TRBV10-2 with TRBJ2-5, with D uncertain. V shed 2 bases and J shed 5 bases, with 9 bases lying between them. The CDR3 length is 13 residues. Germline CDR1 and CDR2: WSHSY and SAAADI.

V is TRBV25-1 and J is TRBJ2-7, with D perhaps given as TRBD1 or TRBD2 (6 bases each). The germline CDR1 and CDR2 sequences are MGHDK and SYGVNS. V lost 5 bases and J lost 0, with 8 bases in between. The CDR3 totals 13 residues. CDR3 loop: CASSKGGSYEQYF. DNA of the CDR3: TGTGCCAGCAGTAAGGGGGGCTCCTACGAGCAGTACTTC.

The V gene is TRBV4-3, the J gene TRBJ2-1; 9 nucleotides align to TRBD2. V shed 0 bases and J 4 bases; nucleotides not matched to a gene: 10. The CDR3 extends over 18 amino acids. The germline gives CDR1 LGHNA, CDR2 YSLEER. DNA of the CDR3: TGCGCCAGCAGCCAAGAGTCTGGGCTAGCGGGATTATACAATGAGCAGTTCTTC. Amino acids: CASSQESGLAGLYNEQFF.

The gene calls are TRBV6-5 and TRBJ2-7; 10 bases match TRBD1. The junction had 8 bases not matched to a gene; V was cut back by 3 bases and J by 6 bases. Germline lookup yields CDR1 MNHEY and CDR2 SVGAGI. This CDR3 region has 15 residues. CDR3 bases: TGTGCCAGCAGTTATATCGGGACAGGGGTGCGCGAGCAGTACTTC. As protein: CASSYIGTGVREQYF.

V gene TRBV7-2 combines with J gene TRBJ2-7; 10 positions agree with TRBD2. Germline CDR1 and CDR2: SGHTA and FQGNSA. V dropped 5 bases and J dropped 4; count of bases not matched to a gene: 14. This CDR3 contains 17 residues. The CDR3 region is CASSTRGAGGAGYEQYF. In nucleotides, the CDR3 is TGTGCCAGCAGCACCCGGGGAGCGGGGGGGGCCGGGTACGAGCAGTACTTC.